This T cell receptor beta chain was captured in a study of human T cells and chemical hapten exposure. CDR1 and CDR2 from the germline V gene are SGHTS and YDEGEE. The CDR3 is made up of 13 amino acids. The time point was: patch test 1, 2 weeks after DPC sensitization. Sample treatment: therapeutic diphenylcyclopropenone sensitization with weekly scalp DPC. In this sample, this clonotype turned up many times. Mismatch with germline at one junction end may stem from a read error. In TCRdb, the RACE reads were re-called with MiXCR into one record per CDR3 protein. This sample has around 380,000 distinct CDR3 sequences, with roughly 4.8% found just once.

The clonotype comes from a woman in her forties or fifties with alopecia areata. Some clones in this sample may be carry-over from other donors' samples. The sequences come from whole blood, collected in connection with sensitization to the hapten diphenylcyclopropenone (DPC). The V gene is TRBV5-8, the J gene TRBJ2-1; the D gene could be TRBD1 or TRBD2 (5 bases each). CDR3 coding DNA: TGTGCCAGCAGCCATCCCCAGGGACCTCCCTACCTCTTC. This sequence encodes CASSHPQGPPYLF.